These 17 T cell receptor beta chains came from one sample sequenced in a study of T cell responses to AZD1222 COVID-19 vaccine. Clones were sequenced by immunoSEQ multiplex PCR, and TCRdb holds only the in-frame ones, with some missing. The data contain 85,000 to 130,000 clones, about 88% of them singletons. Here the sequenced sample was peripheral blood, taken on day 0 of AZD1222 vaccination. The receptors originated from an adult in good health.

The chain links TRBV7-9 to TRBJ1-5; 7 bases are shared with TRBD1. There are 18 residues in the CDR3. The germline CDR1 and CDR2 sequences are SEHNR and FQNEAQ (reference sequence). The V and J ends lost 4 bases and 5 bases, in that order; junction bases with no gene match: 17. The CDR3 DNA sequence: TGTGCCAGCAGCTCCGCCGGGACAGACTTCGCGTTCGATCAGCCCCAGCATTTT. Its translation: CASSSAGTDFAFDQPQHF.

The chain employs TRBV27 and TRBJ1-5; possibly TRBD1 for D (6 bases). V was cut by 5 bases and J by 3 bases, with 14 bases left in between. The CDR3 runs to 15 residues. Germline CDR1 and CDR2: MNHEY and SMNVEV (reference sequence). For the CDR3, the DNA is TGTGCCAGCAGTGTGGACAGCCGTTTCAATCAGCCCCAGCATTTT. This translates into CASSVDSRFNQPQHF.

The chain combines TRBV3-1 (or the pseudogene TRBV3-2) with TRBJ1-2; the D gene is possibly TRBD1 (5 bases). The CDR3 spans 15 residues. The germline V gene encodes CDR1 LGHDT and CDR2 YNNKEL (reference sequence). V lost 0 bases to trimming and J lost 4 bases, with 12 bases between them. Here the CDR3 reads CASSQDSGRAYGYTF. The CDR3 region has the DNA TGTGCCAGCAGCCAAGATTCCGGCAGGGCCTATGGCTACACCTTC.

CDR3 sequence reads: CSVESPVWRESHNQPQHF. The CDR3 bases are TGCAGCGTTGAATCCCCGGTCTGGAGGGAAAGCCACAATCAGCCCCAGCATTTT. This chain uses TRBV29-1 with TRBJ1-5; D not certain. Germline CDR1 SQVTM, CDR2 ANQGSEA. The CDR3 runs 18 residues. Trimming took off 2 bases at V and 3 bases at J, with 23 bases between the two ends.

V and J are TRBV6-1 and TRBJ1-2; 7 nucleotides line up with TRBD1. The CDR3 runs 15 residues. The V segment lost 2 bases and the J segment 2 bases; nucleotides outside the gene matches: 5. Per the germline V gene, CDR1 is MNHNS and CDR2 is SASEGT. This CDR3 is CASSEMTGPNYGYTF. CDR3 coding DNA: TGTGCCAGCAGTGAAATGACAGGGCCCAACTATGGCTACACCTTC.

The genes are TRBV27 and TRBJ2-2; 7 positions agree with TRBD1. The V and J ends lost 8 bases and 1 base, in that order; junction bases with no gene match: 31. The CDR3 is made up of 23 amino acids. Per the germline V gene, CDR1 is MNHEY and CDR2 is SMNVEV (reference sequence). The CDR3 loop is CASHQGPRRYQPTGRMNTGELFF. CDR3 coding DNA: TGTGCCAGCCATCAAGGGCCACGCCGGTATCAACCGACAGGGCGAATGAACACCGGGGAGCTGTTTTTT.

The rearrangement uses TRBV5-1 and TRBJ1-1; D is ambiguous. Germline CDR1 reads SGHRS; CDR2 reads YFSETQ. This CDR3 contains 15 residues. Trimming left V 1 base short and J 3 bases short, with 13 bases between. The CDR3 region is CASSLRPNGDTEAFF. For the CDR3, the DNA is TGCGCCAGCAGCTTGAGGCCCAATGGCGACACTGAAGCTTTCTTT.

J is TRBJ1-1 and V is TRBV6-5; D is ambiguous. Germline CDR1 is MNHEY and CDR2 is SVGAGI. The CDR3 loop spans 13 amino acids. Trimming cost V 5 bases and J 2 bases, with 9 bases left between them. DNA of the CDR3: TGTGCCAGCAGTACCTGGATAAACACTGAAGCTTTCTTT. As protein: CASSTWINTEAFF.

The chain joins TRBV29-1 to TRBJ2-5, with D perhaps matching TRBD1 or TRBD2 (6 bases each). This CDR3 is 15 amino acids long. Per the germline V gene, CDR1 is SQVTM and CDR2 is ANQGSEA. Trimming took off 6 bases at V and 2 bases at J, with 19 bases between the two ends. CDR3 sequence: CSVRLGGGPQETQYF. CDR3 nucleotides: TGCAGCGTCCGGCTGGGTGGGGGGCCTCAAGAGACCCAGTACTTC.

V usage is TRBV19 and J usage is TRBJ2-2, with D possibly being TRBD1 (5 bases). The ends were cut back, 6 bases at V and 2 bases at J, with 19 bases in the middle. Germline loops: CDR1 LNHDA, CDR2 SQIVND (reference sequence). The CDR3 is 17 amino acids. The CDR3 sequence: CASRDTQRQINTGELFF. The CDR3 DNA reads as TGTGCCAGTAGAGACACCCAAAGACAGATAAACACCGGGGAGCTGTTTTTT. Combining the CDR3 with reference TRBV19 and TRBJ2-2 gives the whole variable domain DGGITQSPKYLFRKEGQNVTLSCEQNLNHDAMYWYRQDPGQGLRLIYYSQIVNDFQKGDIAEGYSVSREKKESFPLTVTSAQKNPTAFYLCASRDTQRQINTGELFFGEGSRLTVL.

V and J are TRBV29-1 and TRBJ1-1, with 7 positions matching TRBD1. The length of the CDR3 is 15 residues. Germline values: CDR1 SQVTM, CDR2 ANQGSEA. V lost 1 base to trimming and J lost 10 bases; unmatched junction nucleotides: 15. CDR3 in DNA: TGCAGCGTTGAAGGAGCACAGGGGCGTTCCCGAGGAGCTTTCTTT. Translated: CSVEGAQGRSRGAFF.

For this clone: Here the CDR3 omits its conserved ending phenylalanine or tryptophan, so a read error is the likely source. The V gene is TRBV11-2, the J gene TRBJ1-6, with D perhaps TRBD1 (5 bases). V was pared by 5 bases and J by 4 bases, with 9 bases between. Germline values: CDR1 SGHAT, CDR2 FQNNGV. This CDR3 region has 14 residues. The CDR3 is CASSRGFYNSPLHL. Written as DNA, the CDR3 is TGTGCCAGCAGCCGGGGGTTTTATAATTCACCCCTCCACCTT.

The chain employs TRBV21-1 and TRBJ2-6; TRBD2, the table's D call, lacks a check against the DNA. TRBV21-1 is deemed a pseudogene. The CDR3 consists of 12 residues. CDR3 region: CASRSGANVLTF. In nucleotides, the CDR3 is TGTGCCAGCCGCTCTGGGGCCAACGTCCTGACTTTC.

The chain uses TRBV19 and TRBJ2-1; D is possibly TRBD1 or TRBD2 (6 bases each). Germline V gives CDR1 LNHDA, CDR2 SQIVND (reference sequence). The CDR3 sequence is 20 residues long. V was trimmed by 3 bases and J by 4 bases, leaving 28 bases between them. CDR3 bases: TGTGCCAGTAGTATTGTCTCCCCTATGCTGTGGGGGGACACGTACAATGAGCAGTTCTTC. As protein: CASSIVSPMLWGDTYNEQFF.

The V call is TRBV2, the J call TRBJ1-6, with 8 bases that match TRBD1. Per the germline V gene, CDR1 is SNHLY and CDR2 is FYNNEI. The length of the CDR3 is 18 residues. V lost 6 bases to trimming and J lost 7 bases; unmatched junction nucleotides: 17. The CDR3 here is CASRGGRGRVEGNSPLHF. In DNA, the CDR3 is TGTGCCAGCAGAGGTGGCAGGGGGCGAGTTGAGGGGAATTCACCCCTCCACTTT.

The chain combines TRBV19 with TRBJ2-7; TRBD1 matches 10 bases. Germline CDR1 and CDR2: LNHDA and SQIVND (reference sequence). V was pared by 3 bases and J by 0 bases, with 5 bases of the junction left unmatched. This CDR3 is built from 16 residues. For the CDR3, the DNA is TGTGCCAGTAGTATCCCGGGACAGGGGAACTCCTACGAGCAGTACTTC. Its protein product is CASSIPGQGNSYEQYF.

CDR3 DNA sequence: TGCGCCAGCAGCCAACCCCCGGACAGGGTCTCCTACAATGAGCAGTTCTTC. Amino acid sequence: CASSQPPDRVSYNEQFF. The J gene is TRBJ2-1, the V gene TRBV4-1, with 8 bases that match TRBD1. This CDR3 contains 17 residues. The V and J ends lost 2 bases and 0 bases, in that order; junction bases with no gene match: 6. Germline values: CDR1 MGHRA, CDR2 YSYEKL.